This T cell receptor beta chain was captured in a study of blood T cells in healthy people across ages. Notes on the study in general: Versus aged donors, long-lived donors had higher diversity and more naive CD4+ cells.

In the case of this clonotype: Its specificity is unknown.

Donors gave 8.5 to 10 milliliters of peripheral blood apiece. Next came a second PCR, run for about 7 to 12 cycles, which used a sample-barcoded 5' primer along with a J-beta primer mix. TCRdb re-called the 5' RACE reads through MiXCR, storing one row per CDR3 protein. The sample lists 600,000 or so distinct CDR3 sequences; approximately 30% were seen once. CDR1 DFQATT and CDR2 SNEGSKA come from the germline V gene (reference sequence). The CDR3 is 12 residues long. Sequenced input: blood. This receptor was identified in an elderly woman in good health. The chain links TRBV20-1 to TRBJ2-5; D is unresolved. The DNA end is more similar to TRBJ2-7, so the J call may be wrong. The CDR3 DNA sequence: TGCAGTGTCACCGTCCCGGGCTACGAGCAGTACTTC. The encoded protein is CSVTVPGYEQYF.